Sequencing of this TCR beta chain was carried out in a study of Tregs in tolerant kidney transplant recipients. The study, taken as a whole, reports: No direct test of biological reproducibility was done here. Expanding Tregs on activated donor B cells appeared to best identify donor-specific TCRbeta clones.

The assay was immunoSEQ multiplex PCR, and TCRdb's table has in-frame clones only and misses some. The sample consists of more than 12,000 clones, around 77% of them appearing once. In regard to this clone: Antigen unknown.

The CDR3 sequence is 15 residues long. Germline CDR1 reads SGHVS; CDR2 reads FNYEAQ. Between the trimmed V and J ends, which lost 3 bases and 4 bases, there was a span of 12 bases. CD4+CD25+CD127- Tregs, CD4+CD25- non-Tregs, CD4 and CD8 cells were sorted. This material consisted of Tregs from blood, taken before the transplant. The chain has TRBV7-6 and TRBJ2-2; D may be TRBD1 (6 bases). The source of this sequence is a human donor who received a combined kidney and bone marrow transplant. CDR3 nucleotides: TGTGCCAGCAGCTTGGGCAACAGGGCCACCGGGGAGCTGTTTTTT. This sequence encodes CASSLGNRATGELFF.